Below, one T cell receptor beta chain is given with its context. The data are from a study of T cells in Graves' hyperthyroidism and ophthalmopathy. Turning to the study itself: The blood sample was taken at first diagnosis, before treatment began.

If no ophthalmopathy progression occurred within 18 months, Graves' hyperthyroidism was stable. Regions amplified from RNA transcripts were the TCR beta CDR3 regions. An initial round of RT-PCR targeting the TCR CDR3 relied on the HTBI primer set. A single record per CDR3 protein comes from TCRdb applying MiXCR to the multiplex PCR reads. The profile covers 700,000 or so distinct CDR3 sequences, with about a sixth appearing a single time and around 7.7% taken by the ten largest. This receptor was taken from a man younger than 35 with Graves' hyperthyroidism. The sequenced sample was blood.

CDR3 sequence reads: CSARTHGSGRNTGELFF. In DNA form, the CDR3 reads TGCAGTGCGAGGACCCACGGGAGCGGGAGGAACACCGGGGAGCTGTTTTTT. V gene TRBV20-1 combines with J gene TRBJ2-2; 8 nucleotides line up with TRBD2. CDR1 is DFQATT, CDR2 SNEGSKA, per germline (reference sequence). The trim removed 6 bases at V and 1 base at J, leaving 13 bases unmatched. The CDR3 extends over 17 amino acids.